These T cell receptor beta chains were read from a single sample in a study of cytomegalovirus exposure and HLA in healthy donors. Sequencing used immunoSEQ multiplex PCR; TCRdb keeps in-frame clones, though not all of them. The sample has about 130,000 clones, roughly 80% seen once. Material: PBMCs. These TCRs come from a female donor in good health and CMV-seronegative. Each CDR3 is given with its conserved first and last residue. A D gene is named only where the DNA matches it firmly. Expanded clones are given a class, and other clones once, few, many or no size at all.

J gene | V gene | clone size | D gene | CDR3 DNA | CDR3 protein
TRBJ1-1 | TRBV27 | - | - | TGTGCCAGCAGGACCACGACTACGAACACTGAAGCTTTCTTT | CASRTTTTNTEAFF
TRBJ1-5 | TRBV6-6 | - | - | TGTGCCAGCAGCCAAACAGGCGATAGCAATCAGCCCCAGCATTTT | CASSQTGDSNQPQHF
TRBJ2-1 | TRBV19 | - | - | TGTGCCAGTAGTATCCCCGGGTCCTACAATGAGCAGTTCTTC | CASSIPGSYNEQFF
TRBJ2-7 | TRBV28 | - | TRBD2 | TGTGCCAGCAGTTTTAGCGGGGGGTCCTACGAGCAGTACTTC | CASSFSGGSYEQYF
TRBJ1-5 | TRBV19 | - | TRBD1 | TGTGCCAGTAGTTTCAGGACAGGGGAGGGTCAGCCCCAGCATTTT | CASSFRTGEGQPQHF
TRBJ2-4 | TRBV11-2 | - | - | TGTGCCAGCAGCTTTCGAACGGACATTCAGTACTTC | CASSFRTDIQYF
TRBJ2-5 | TRBV18 | - | TRBD2 | TGTGCCAGCTCACCGGTGAAGCTTGCGGGAGGGCCGGGAGAGACCCAGTACTTC | CASSPVKLAGGPGETQYF
TRBJ2-7 | TRBV2 | - | - | TGTGCCAGCCAAGGGGTCTGGTCTTCCTACGAGCAGTACTTC | CASQGVWSSYEQYF
TRBJ2-7 | TRBV27 | few | - | TGTGCCAGCAGTTCTATCGAGGGCTCCTACGAGCAGTACTTC | CASSSIEGSYEQYF
TRBJ2-7 | TRBV5-1 | - | TRBD1 | TGCGCCAGCAGCCGGGACAGGACCTACGAGCAGTACTTC | CASSRDRTYEQYF
TRBJ2-4 | TRBV28 | - | TRBD2 | TGTGCCAACCGGGGGGAAACTCCGAACTTC | CANRGETPNF
TRBJ1-4 | TRBV5-6 | - | TRBD1 | TGTGCCAGCAGCACCACAGGGGCTAGTAATGAAAAACTGTTTTTT | CASSTTGASNEKLFF
TRBJ2-7 | TRBV11-1 | - | - | TGTGCCAGCAGCAACCCGGGATATTACGAGCAGTACTTC | CASSNPGYYEQYF
TRBJ1-1 | TRBV10-3 | few | - | TGTGCCATCAGTGATAAAATAGCCACTGAAGCTTTCTTT | CAISDKIATEAFF
TRBJ2-2 | TRBV5-4 | - | - | TGTGCCAGCAGCCCGGACTACCCGGGCACCGGGGAGCTGTTTTTT | CASSPDYPGTGELFF
TRBJ2-7 | TRBV27 | - | TRBD1 | TGTGCCAGCAGTTTCTGGGACAGGTGGAGGGGAGAGCAGTACTTC | CASSFWDRWRGEQYF
TRBJ2-7 | TRBV28 | - | TRBD2 | TGTGCCAGCAGCGGACTAGCGGGCTACGAGCAGTACTTC | CASSGLAGYEQYF
TRBJ2-7 | TRBV18 | - | - | TGTGCCAGCTCACCACCGACCGGGCCCGGGGACGAGCAGTACTTC | CASSPPTGPGDEQYF
TRBJ2-7 | TRBV7-6 | - | TRBD2 | TGTGCCAGCAGCCCCCGGGGGGACGCCTACGAGCAGTACTTC | CASSPRGDAYEQYF
TRBJ2-2 | TRBV30 | - | - | TGTGCCTGGAGTGTACAAGTCACCGGGGAGCTGTTTTTT | CAWSVQVTGELFF
TRBJ2-7 | TRBV30 | - | TRBD1 | TGTGCCTGGGATACAGGGGGCAAAAGCTACGAGCAGTACTTC | CAWDTGGKSYEQYF
TRBJ2-7 | TRBV25-1 | - | - | TGTGCCAGCATCCCGACAGGCCACTCCTACGAGCAGTACTTC | CASIPTGHSYEQYF
TRBJ2-7 | TRBV5-6 | - | TRBD1 | TGTGCCAGCAGCTCACAGGGGGGCTCCTACGAGCAGTACTTC | CASSSQGGSYEQYF
TRBJ1-5 | TRBV7-9 | - | - | TGTGCCAGCAGCTTAGCTGACCTTCAGGGTCATCAGCCCCAGCATTTT | CASSLADLQGHQPQHF
TRBJ2-3 | TRBV9 | - | - | TGTGCCAGCACGGCAGGGCAGGCAGATACGCAGTATTTT | CASTAGQADTQYF
TRBJ2-3 | TRBV28 | - | TRBD2 | TGTGCCAGCCAAGGAACGGGGGAGGGGAGCACAGATACGCAGTATTTT | CASQGTGEGSTDTQYF
TRBJ2-1 | TRBV5-6 | - | - | TGTGCCAGCAGCTTGTTGACAGGAACCTACAATGAGCAGTTCTTC | CASSLLTGTYNEQFF
TRBJ1-1 | TRBV28 | - | - | TGTGCCAGCACGATCGACGGGGGGGGCACTGAAGCTTTCTTT | CASTIDGGGTEAFF
TRBJ2-1 | TRBV29-1 | - | TRBD2 | TGCAGCGTTGAGGCTAGCGGGACTTCCGGGAGCAATGAGCAGTTCTTC | CSVEASGTSGSNEQFF
TRBJ2-2 | TRBV4-1 | - | TRBD2 | TGCGCCAGCAGCCAAGATGGGACTAGCGGGAGGATCACCGGGGAGCTGTTTTTT | CASSQDGTSGRITGELFF
TRBJ2-7 | TRBV5-4 | - | - | TGTGCCAGCAGCTTGACAGGGCGGTTCGGTTACGAGCAGTACTTC | CASSLTGRFGYEQYF
TRBJ2-1 | TRBV6-4 | - | TRBD2 | TGTGCCAGCAGCCCACTAGCGGTCGGGCCCTACAATGAGCAGTTCTTC | CASSPLAVGPYNEQFF
TRBJ2-3 | TRBV30 | - | - | TGTGCCTGGAGTGTAGGGGGACGCCTATCGCAGTATTTT | CAWSVGGRLSQYF
TRBJ2-3 | TRBV10-3 | - | TRBD1 | TGTGCCATCAGTGAGGGGGGACAGGGTACAGATACGCAGTATTTT | CAISEGGQGTDTQYF
TRBJ1-2 | TRBV7-9 | - | - | TGTGCCAGCAGCCAGAGACAGGTCTATGGCTACACCTTC | CASSQRQVYGYTF
TRBJ1-1 | TRBV5-1 | once | - | TGCGCCAGCAGCCTGGACACCGCCACTGAAGCTTTCTTT | CASSLDTATEAFF
TRBJ2-2 | TRBV5-1 | - | - | TGCGCCAGCAGCTCAGGGACAGGGGAGCTGTTTTTT | CASSSGTGELFF
TRBJ2-5 | TRBV4-3 | - | TRBD1 | TGCGCCAGCAGCCAAGGACAGGGGGCCGCCGCGGAGACCCAGTACTTC | CASSQGQGAAAETQYF
TRBJ2-7 | TRBV6-5 | - | - | TGTGCCAGCAGTTACGGAGGGGAGTACGAGCAGTACTTC | CASSYGGEYEQYF
TRBJ1-4 | TRBV7-2 | - | - | TGTGCCAGCAGCTTAAACGGGGGGACTAATGAAAAACTGTTTTTT | CASSLNGGTNEKLFF
TRBJ2-3 | TRBV5-4 | - | - | TGTGCCAGCAGCTCCGAGCGGTGGTTCACAGATACGCAGTATTTT | CASSSERWFTDTQYF
TRBJ2-7 | TRBV27 | - | - | TGTGCCAGCAGTAGACCGGGGACCTACGAGCAGTACTTC | CASSRPGTYEQYF